The 14 T cell receptor beta chains listed next were all sequenced from one sample in a study of neurological immune-mediated disorders. In TCRdb, the 5' RACE reads were re-called with MiXCR into one record per CDR3 protein. The repertoire has about 55,000 distinct CDR3 sequences, approximately 3.8% of them found once; the top ten carry approximately 1.5%. Input material: PBMCs. Every receptor here comes from a man aged 30 to 45 with multiple sclerosis.

This clonotype has at least ten counts. This rearrangement joins TRBV5-1 to TRBJ2-7, with 9 bases aligning to TRBD1. V shed 4 bases, J shed 1 base, and the junction held 3 bases outside the gene matches. The CDR3 is 14 amino acids. Germline V lookup: CDR1 SGHRS, CDR2 YFSETQ. CDR3 in amino acids: CASSPGTGSYEQYF. The CDR3, as DNA: TGCGCCAGCAGCCCCGGGACAGGGTCCTACGAGCAGTACTTC. The whole variable domain, filled in from reference TRBV5-1 and TRBJ2-7, reads KAGVTQTPRYLIKTRGQQVTLSCSPISGHRSVSWYQQTPGQGLQFLFEYFSETQRNKGNFPGRFSGRQFSNSRSEMNVSTLELGDSALYLCASSPGTGSYEQYFGPGTRLTVT.

The table lists this clonotype with many counts. V usage is TRBV5-1 and J usage is TRBJ1-1; TRBD1 aligns across 7 bases. V was pared by 0 bases and J by 5 bases, with 7 bases of the junction left unmatched. In germline, CDR1 is SGHRS, CDR2 YFSETQ. The CDR3 runs to 15 residues. In nucleotides, the CDR3 is TGCGCCAGCAGCTTGGCAGGGGGTATAGGGACTGAAGCTTTCTTT. Translation: CASSLAGGIGTEAFF.

This clonotype was found many times. The rearrangement links TRBV9 to TRBJ2-7; D gene uncertain. The CDR3 is 13 amino acids. CDR1 is SGDLS, CDR2 YYNGEE, per germline. Trimming stripped 0 bases from V and 5 bases from J, with 9 bases between. The CDR3 protein is CASSVATADEQYF. The DNA for the CDR3 is TGTGCCAGCAGCGTAGCTACGGCCGACGAGCAGTACTTC.

In its sample, this clonotype was seen many times. The chain couples TRBV5-1 to TRBJ2-1; D assignment may be TRBD1 or TRBD2 (5 bases each). The ends were cut back, 0 bases at V and 0 bases at J, with 13 bases in the middle. Germline CDR1 and CDR2: SGHRS and YFSETQ. CDR3 size: 17 residues. The CDR3 DNA reads TGCGCCAGCAGCTTGGTGATGGGACCTAGCTCCTACAATGAGCAGTTCTTC. It yields the protein CASSLVMGPSSYNEQFF.

The chain combines TRBV20-1 with TRBJ1-6; perhaps TRBD1 as D (5 bases). Germline CDR1 and CDR2: DFQATT and SNEGSKA (reference sequence). The ends were cut back, 0 bases at V and 6 bases at J, with 12 bases in the middle. The CDR3 runs to 15 residues. The CDR3 loop is CSARDTKGFNSPLHF. The CDR3, as DNA: TGCAGTGCTAGAGATACTAAGGGGTTTAATTCACCCCTCCACTTT.

This clonotype showed up many times. The V call is TRBV20-1, the J call TRBJ1-1, with 7 bases identical to TRBD1. The V gene's germline CDR1 is DFQATT and CDR2 SNEGSKA (reference sequence). CDR3 size: 12 residues. V shed 5 bases, J shed 4 bases, and the junction held 4 bases outside the gene matches. For the CDR3, the DNA is TGCAGTGCTGACAGGGAAAGCACTGAAGCTTTCTTT. It translates to CSADRESTEAFF.

In this sample, this clonotype turned up many times. The chain combines TRBV5-1 with TRBJ2-1; D may correspond to TRBD1 or TRBD2 (5 bases each). CDR1 is SGHRS and CDR2 is YFSETQ in the germline V gene. CDR3 length: 13 amino acids. Trimming pared 3 bases from V and 6 bases from J, leaving 10 bases between. CDR3 loop: CASSSGRPNEQFF. The DNA for the CDR3 is TGCGCCAGCAGCTCGGGACGCCCCAATGAGCAGTTCTTC.

This clonotype was seen many times. The chain links TRBV5-1 to TRBJ2-3; possibly TRBD2 for D (5 bases). Germline V lookup: CDR1 SGHRS, CDR2 YFSETQ. V lost 5 bases, J lost 2 bases, and 6 bases lay in between. The CDR3 runs 12 residues. CDR3: CASSRDTDTQYF. DNA of the CDR3: TGCGCCAGCAGTCGGGACACAGATACGCAGTATTTT.

This clonotype was seen at least ten times. The chain employs TRBV20-1 and TRBJ2-3, with 11 bases aligning to TRBD2. The CDR3 has 15 amino acids. Germline CDR1 DFQATT, CDR2 SNEGSKA (reference sequence). The CDR3 bases are TGCAGGCCTTTACCGGCTAGCGGGGGGCCAGATACGCAGTATTTT. Encoded protein: CRPLPASGGPDTQYF.

As DNA, the CDR3 is TGTGCCAGCTCACCCGGGACAACGAACACTGAAGCTTTCTTT. It translates to CASSPGTTNTEAFF. The chain links TRBV18 to TRBJ1-1; possibly TRBD1 for D (6 bases). Trimming cost V 3 bases and J 1 base, with 9 bases left between them. This CDR3 has 14 residues. From germline, CDR1 is KGHSH and CDR2 LQKENI.

At least ten counts were recorded for this clonotype. The DNA of the CDR3 is TGTGCCAGCAGTAGAACAGGGGTAGCCTACGAGCAGTACTTC. It is translated as CASSRTGVAYEQYF. The chain carries TRBV25-1 and TRBJ2-7; 7 positions agree with TRBD1. V was pared by 5 bases and J by 2 bases, with 6 bases of the junction left unmatched. Germline V CDR1 and CDR2: MGHDK, SYGVNS. This CDR3 has 14 residues.

This clonotype showed up many times. This chain uses TRBV11-2 with TRBJ2-3, with D possibly being TRBD1 or TRBD2 (5 bases each). CDR1 and CDR2 from the germline V gene are SGHAT and FQNNGV. V lost 0 bases and J 2 bases, leaving 9 bases between the germline ends. CDR3 length: 15 amino acids. Here the CDR3 reads CASSLDWGYTDTQYF. In DNA form, the CDR3 reads TGTGCCAGCAGCTTAGACTGGGGGTACACAGATACGCAGTATTTT.

This clonotype has only a few counts. The chain couples TRBV7-2 to TRBJ2-7, with D possibly TRBD1 on 5 matching bases. V lost 5 bases to trimming and J lost 3 bases, with 11 bases between them. This CDR3 contains 13 residues. In germline, CDR1 is SGHTA, CDR2 FQGNSA. CDR3 amino acids: CASSRQTDYEQYF. The CDR3 bases are TGTGCCAGCAGCCGTCAGACAGACTACGAGCAGTACTTC.

This clonotype was seen at least ten times. J is TRBJ2-1 and V is TRBV9; 8 nucleotides line up with TRBD1. CDR3 length equals 14 residues. The germline V gene encodes CDR1 SGDLS and CDR2 YYNGEE. V lost 0 bases, J lost 5 bases, and 1 base stayed unmatched. CDR3 in amino acids: CASSVEQGDNEQFF. The CDR3 coding sequence is TGTGCCAGCAGCGTAGAACAGGGGGACAATGAGCAGTTCTTC.